The rows below give T cell receptor beta chains drawn from one sample of a study of blood T cell repertoires in COVID-19. Measured with immunoSEQ multiplex PCR; TCRdb has only the in-frame clones, and not every one. Of 95,000 to 100,000 clones in the sample, about four fifths were seen once. Sequencing was performed on peripheral blood. The receptors derive from a human donor in a cohort sampled during active COVID-19. The CDR3 runs from the conserved cysteine through the conserved F or W. The D gene is left open where the match is weak. Clone sizes are given selectively: once, few, many, or a class where the clone is expanded.

cdr3_nt: TGTGCCAGCAGCCAAGATCGGCAGGGACTAGCGGGGTACCAAGAGACCCAGTACTTC
cdr3_aa: CASSQDRQGLAGYQETQYF
j_call: TRBJ2-5
clone_size: .
d_call: TRBD2
v_call: TRBV3-1/TRBV3-2

cdr3_nt: TGTGCCAGCAGCATAGGACTAGCGGGAGGTAATGAGCAGTTCTTC
cdr3_aa: CASSIGLAGGNEQFF
j_call: TRBJ2-1
clone_size: .
d_call: TRBD2
v_call: TRBV7-9

cdr3_nt: TGTGCCACCTCGATATCGGGGAACAGGGTTTTCGGTGGTGAGCAGTTCTTC
cdr3_aa: CATSISGNRVFGGEQFF
j_call: TRBJ2-1
clone_size: .
d_call: .
v_call: TRBV19

cdr3_nt: TGTGCCACCAGCAGAGTAACTGAAGCTTTCTTT
cdr3_aa: CATSRVTEAFF
j_call: TRBJ1-1
clone_size: .
d_call: .
v_call: TRBV15

cdr3_nt: TGTGCCAGCAGTGAGACAAGGAATCAGCCCCAGCATTTT
cdr3_aa: CASSETRNQPQHF
j_call: TRBJ1-5
clone_size: .
d_call: .
v_call: TRBV6-1

cdr3_nt: TGTGCCAGCAAGGGACAGCTTTCACCCCTCCACTTT
cdr3_aa: CASKGQLSPLHF
j_call: TRBJ1-6
clone_size: .
d_call: TRBD1
v_call: TRBV6-5

cdr3_nt: TGTGCCAGCAGTGCCGGGACAGATTTCTCCTACGAGCAGTACTTC
cdr3_aa: CASSAGTDFSYEQYF
j_call: TRBJ2-7
clone_size: .
d_call: TRBD1
v_call: TRBV6-6

cdr3_nt: TGCGCCAGCAGCTTTCAGGGAGCGGGTTACAATGAGCAGTTCTTC
cdr3_aa: CASSFQGAGYNEQFF
j_call: TRBJ2-1
clone_size: .
d_call: .
v_call: TRBV5-1

cdr3_nt: TGTGCCAGCAGCTTAACCGGGACAGGGGCCTACGAGCAGTACTTC
cdr3_aa: CASSLTGTGAYEQYF
j_call: TRBJ2-7
clone_size: .
d_call: TRBD1
v_call: TRBV11-2

cdr3_nt: TGCGCCAGCAGCCAAGGGGGCGCGGTGAACACTGAAGCTTTCTTT
cdr3_aa: CASSQGGAVNTEAFF
j_call: TRBJ1-1
clone_size: once
d_call: .
v_call: TRBV4-3

cdr3_nt: TGTGCCACCAGTGACTCACAGGGAGTCAATCAGCCCCAGCATTTT
cdr3_aa: CATSDSQGVNQPQHF
j_call: TRBJ1-5
clone_size: .
d_call: .
v_call: TRBV24-1

cdr3_nt: TGTGCCAGCAGTCGGGATACCTACACTGAAGCTTTCTTT
cdr3_aa: CASSRDTYTEAFF
j_call: TRBJ1-1
clone_size: .
d_call: .
v_call: TRBV2

cdr3_nt: TGTGCCAGTAGTGCCGCCAGCGGGAGTCTTTACGAGCAGTACTTC
cdr3_aa: CASSAASGSLYEQYF
j_call: TRBJ2-7
clone_size: .
d_call: TRBD2
v_call: TRBV19

cdr3_nt: TGTGCCAGCAGACCCGGGACTAGCGGGATTCGTGAGCAGTTCTTC
cdr3_aa: CASRPGTSGIREQFF
j_call: TRBJ2-1
clone_size: .
d_call: TRBD2
v_call: TRBV2

cdr3_nt: TGTGCCAGCAGCTTAGTTCAGGGGGCAAGATACGAGCAGTACTTC
cdr3_aa: CASSLVQGARYEQYF
j_call: TRBJ2-7
clone_size: .
d_call: TRBD1
v_call: TRBV7-8

cdr3_nt: TGTGCCAGCAGGCCGACTAGCGGATATAACAATGAGCAGTTCTTC
cdr3_aa: CASRPTSGYNNEQFF
j_call: TRBJ2-1
clone_size: once
d_call: TRBD2
v_call: TRBV7-6

cdr3_nt: TGTGCCAGCAGTTTTGATGGACAAAAATGGCCCGGGGAGCTGTTTTTT
cdr3_aa: CASSFDGQKWPGELFF
j_call: TRBJ2-2
clone_size: .
d_call: .
v_call: TRBV27

cdr3_nt: TGTGCCAGCAGTAGGACAGGGGTCAATCAGCCCCAGCATTTT
cdr3_aa: CASSRTGVNQPQHF
j_call: TRBJ1-5
clone_size: .
d_call: TRBD1
v_call: TRBV6-5

cdr3_nt: TGTGCCAGCAGTTTGGAGGGACCCTATGGCTACACCTTC
cdr3_aa: CASSLEGPYGYTF
j_call: TRBJ1-2
clone_size: .
d_call: .
v_call: TRBV12-3/TRBV12-4